These T cell receptor beta chains were read from a single sample in a study of early T cells in non-severe SARS-CoV-2 infection. Via MiXCR, TCRdb re-called the 5' RACE reads, giving one row per CDR3 protein. This sample yields tens of thousands of distinct CDR3 sequences, of which around 12% are seen a single time; around 3.8% belongs to the top ten. The sample was whole blood. The receptor set was obtained from an adult who was a healthcare worker with PCR-confirmed SARS-CoV-2 infection or an uninfected control (not recorded which). Both conserved end residues are part of each CDR3. Each record gives: J gene, clone size, V gene, D gene, CDR3 DNA, CDR3 protein. D genes are given only for firm matches. Size is omitted from some rows. Given values are once, few, many or a class for expanded clones.

TRBJ2-7,.,TRBV28,.,TGTGCCAGCAGTTTCCCCTTCCCAGGGGAAAAAGGGGAGCAGTACTTC,CASSFPFPGEKGEQYF
TRBJ1-1,.,TRBV7-9,.,TGTGCCAGCAGCTTGACGGGTCGCACTGAAGTTTTCTTT,CASSLTGRTEVFF
TRBJ2-7,many,TRBV20-1,TRBD2,TGCAGTACCAGCCTCGGGGGGGGCCGATGGGAGCAGTACTTC,CSTSLGGGRWEQYF
TRBJ2-5,.,TRBV7-2,TRBD2,TGTGCCAGCAGCCCCGGGGTAGCGGGCCTCCAAGAGACCCAGTACTTC,CASSPGVAGLQETQYF
TRBJ2-3,few,TRBV28,TRBD2,TGTGCCAGCAGTTTACCGGGACTAGCGGGAGCTACAGATACGCAGTATTTT,CASSLPGLAGATDTQYF
TRBJ2-3,.,TRBV7-3,TRBD2,TGTGCCAGCAGCCGACACGGGACTAGCGGTACAGATACGCAGTATTTT,CASSRHGTSGTDTQYF
TRBJ2-1,many,TRBV28,TRBD2,TGTGCCAGCAGTTTATTTAGCGGGAGGGCTGACAATGAGCAGTTCTTC,CASSLFSGRADNEQFF
TRBJ2-1,.,TRBV7-3,TRBD1,TGTGCCAGCAGCTTAACTTTGGACAGGAACAATGAGCAGTTCTTC,CASSLTLDRNNEQFF
TRBJ1-1,many,TRBV20-1,.,TGCAGTGCTACAGGGCACGAGAACACTGAAGCTTTCTTT,CSATGHENTEAFF
TRBJ1-2,few,TRBV20-1,.,TGCAGTGCTAGCTCAACCGACAGGCACCGTGGCTACACCTTC,CSASSTDRHRGYTF
TRBJ2-1,few,TRBV11-1,TRBD1,TGTGCCAGCAGCTCAGGGGGAGCAAGAAGGTCCTACAATGAGCAGTTCTTC,CASSSGGARRSYNEQFF
TRBJ2-4,.,TRBV5-1,TRBD1,TGCGCCAGCAGCGCCACAGGGGACATTCAGTACTTC,CASSATGDIQYF
TRBJ2-5,.,TRBV7-2,.,TGTGCCAGCAGCTCGGAAGAGGAGACCCAGTACTTC,CASSSEEETQYF
TRBJ2-2,many,TRBV7-2,.,TGTGCCAGCAGCTTCTGGGAAACCGGGGAGCTGTTTTTT,CASSFWETGELFF
TRBJ2-5,.,TRBV7-9,.,TGTGCCAGCAGCCTAACAGGGAGCCAAGAGACCCAGTACTTC,CASSLTGSQETQYF
TRBJ2-6,few,TRBV2,.,TGTGCCAGCAGTGTTACCCAAGGCAACGTCCTGACTTTC,CASSVTQGNVLTF
TRBJ1-2,once,TRBV7-9,.,TGTGCCAGCAGGGATACAGGGAACTATGGCTACACCTTC,CASRDTGNYGYTF
TRBJ2-5,many,TRBV18,TRBD1,TGTGCCAGCTCACCATCAGGGGGTGAAGAGACCCAGTACTTC,CASSPSGGEETQYF
TRBJ2-3,few,TRBV7-3,.,TGTGCCAGCAGCTCGCTCGGGTTCACAGATACGCAGTATTTT,CASSSLGFTDTQYF
TRBJ2-3,.,TRBV27,.,TGTGCCAGCAGATCCCAGCGGGTCATTACAGATACGCAGTATTTT,CASRSQRVITDTQYF
TRBJ2-5,.,TRBV29-1,.,TGCAGCGTTTACGACGAGACCCAGTACTTC,CSVYDETQYF
TRBJ2-5,few,TRBV28,.,TGTGCCAGCAGTTTATTGGTCCCCGTAGGCGAGACCCAGTACTTC,CASSLLVPVGETQYF
TRBJ2-3,many,TRBV7-9,TRBD2,TGTGCCAGCAGCCCCACTAGCGGACGCACAGATACGCAGTATTTT,CASSPTSGRTDTQYF
TRBJ2-3,.,TRBV12-3/TRBV12-4,TRBD2,TGTGCCAGCAGCTTTCCTGGGACTAGCGGGAGTCAGTTT,CASSFPGTSGSQF
TRBJ2-1,few,TRBV5-5,TRBD2,TGTGCCAGCAGCTCCGAAGCGGGAGAATCCTACAATGAGCAGTTCTTC,CASSSEAGESYNEQFF
TRBJ1-1,many,TRBV27,TRBD1,TGTGCCAGCAGGGATCCCCCACAGGGGTGGACTGAAGCTTTCTTT,CASRDPPQGWTEAFF
TRBJ2-1,few,TRBV11-1,TRBD2,TGTGCCAGCGGGGAGCGGGGGGCCGCCCTTTACAATGAGCAGTTCTTC,CASGERGAALYNEQFF
TRBJ2-2,.,TRBV28,.,TGTGCCAGCAGTTCTGGGCCCACCGGGGAGCTGTTTTTT,CASSSGPTGELFF
TRBJ2-1,.,TRBV5-1,.,TGCGCCAGCAGCTTCTCAGGGGTGATGCAAACTGAGCAGTTCTTC,CASSFSGVMQTEQFF
TRBJ2-7,many,TRBV7-2,.,TGTGCCAGCAGCACTCGGACGGGTGAGCAGTACTTC,CASSTRTGEQYF
TRBJ1-5,.,TRBV6-4,.,TGTGCCAGCCACCATCCGTCCGGTCAGCCCCAGCATTTT,CASHHPSGQPQHF
TRBJ1-5,.,TRBV28,.,TGTGCCAGCAGCTCGACAGGTTCTAGCAATCAGCCCCAGCATTTT,CASSSTGSSNQPQHF
TRBJ2-3,.,TRBV25-1,.,TGTGCCACCTCGGCTGGCTTAAACCCCACAGATACGCAGTATTTT,CATSAGLNPTDTQYF
TRBJ2-1,.,TRBV7-3,TRBD1,TGTGCCAGCAGCCCACAGGGGACCTTTTACAATGAGCAGTTCTTC,CASSPQGTFYNEQFF
TRBJ1-1,few,TRBV29-1,TRBD1,TGCAGCGTTCACAGACAGGGGCTGAACACTGAAGCTTTCTTT,CSVHRQGLNTEAFF
TRBJ2-7,few,TRBV29-1,.,TGCAGCGTTGTCGGGGACGGGGGAGAGCAGTACTTC,CSVVGDGGEQYF
TRBJ1-4,.,TRBV11-2,.,TGTGCCAGCAGCTTAAAGATAGAAGAAAAACTGTTTTTT,CASSLKIEEKLFF
TRBJ2-2,.,TRBV19,TRBD2,TGCGCCAGTAGTAACCTAGCGGGCAACACCGGGGAGCTGTTTTTT,CASSNLAGNTGELFF
TRBJ2-7,.,TRBV19,.,TGTGCCAGTAGTATGGGTCCCCCCTACGAGCAGTACTTC,CASSMGPPYEQYF
TRBJ2-3,once,TRBV20-1,TRBD2,TGCAGTGCCCGGACTAGCGGGAGATTGTCAGATACGCGGTATTTT,CSARTSGRLSDTRYF